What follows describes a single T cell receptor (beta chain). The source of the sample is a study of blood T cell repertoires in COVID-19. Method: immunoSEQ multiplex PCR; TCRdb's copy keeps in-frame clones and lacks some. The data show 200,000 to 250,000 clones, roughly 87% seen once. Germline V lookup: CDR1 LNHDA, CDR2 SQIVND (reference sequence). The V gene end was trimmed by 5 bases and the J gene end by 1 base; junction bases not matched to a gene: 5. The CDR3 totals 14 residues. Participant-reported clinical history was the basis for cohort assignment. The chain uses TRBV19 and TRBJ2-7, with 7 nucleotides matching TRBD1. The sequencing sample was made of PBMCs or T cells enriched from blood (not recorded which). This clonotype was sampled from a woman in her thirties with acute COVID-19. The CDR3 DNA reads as TGTGCCAGTAGTGGAAGGGACAGTTCCTACGAGCAGTACTTC. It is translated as CASSGRDSSYEQYF.